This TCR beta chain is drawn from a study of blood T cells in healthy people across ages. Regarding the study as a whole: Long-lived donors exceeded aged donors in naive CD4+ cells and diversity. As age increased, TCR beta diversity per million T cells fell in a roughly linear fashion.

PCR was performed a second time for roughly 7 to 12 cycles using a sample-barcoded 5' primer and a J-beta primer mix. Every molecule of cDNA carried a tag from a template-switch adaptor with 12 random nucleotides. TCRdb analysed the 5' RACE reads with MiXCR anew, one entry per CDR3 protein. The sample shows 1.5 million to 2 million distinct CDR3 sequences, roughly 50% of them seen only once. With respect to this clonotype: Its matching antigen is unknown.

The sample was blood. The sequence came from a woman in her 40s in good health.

The CDR3 spells CASSLAANANEKLFF. The CDR3 DNA follows: TGCGCCAGCAGCCTTGCGGCGAATGCTAATGAAAAACTGTTTTTT. V and J are TRBV4-1 and TRBJ1-4; D remains unclear. Germline V gene sequence: CDR1 MGHRA, CDR2 YSYEKL. The CDR3 extends over 15 amino acids. Trimming cost V 4 bases and J 3 bases, with 12 bases left between them.